Each of the 11 T cell receptor beta chains below was sequenced from the same sample in a study of T cells in Graves' hyperthyroidism and ophthalmopathy. Authors of the study amplified TCR beta CDR3 regions from RNA transcripts. When the TCR CDR3 underwent first-round RT-PCR, the HTBI primer set was used. TCRdb re-derived calls from the multiplex PCR reads in MiXCR, one entry per CDR3 protein. The sample includes around 300,000 distinct CDR3 sequences, 13% to 15% of them seen just once. Material for sequencing was blood. These receptors were obtained from a woman in her forties or fifties with Graves' hyperthyroidism that later progressed to Graves' ophthalmopathy.

V is TRBV12-3 or TRBV12-4 and J is TRBJ1-4, with a weak D call TRBD1 (5 bases). V was cut by 6 bases and J by 8 bases, with 22 bases left in between. The CDR3 runs to 16 residues. The CDR3 spells CASRGQGNGGREKLFF. CDR3 nucleotide sequence: TGTGCCAGCAGGGGCCAGGGAAATGGGGGGAGAGAAAAACTGTTTTTT.

This clonotype ranks as medium-sized. The J gene is TRBJ2-3, the V gene TRBV7-2; 9 bases fit TRBD2. Germline V gives CDR1 SGHTA, CDR2 FQGNSA. Germline trimming cut 1 base from V and 0 bases from J; bases unmatched to any gene: 2. The length of the CDR3 is 16 residues. The CDR3 spells CASSLDTSGSTDTQYF. For the CDR3, the DNA is TGTGCCAGCAGCTTAGACACTAGCGGGAGCACAGATACGCAGTATTTT.

This clonotype was picked up many times. The V call is TRBV10-2, the J call TRBJ1-5; 7 bases are shared with TRBD1. With 3 bases clipped from V and 6 bases from J, the junction kept 8 bases outside the gene matches. This CDR3 is built from 15 residues. Germline V gives CDR1 WSHSY, CDR2 SAAADI. The CDR3: CASSDKSGGGQPQHF. CDR3 nucleotides: TGCGCCAGCAGTGATAAATCAGGGGGAGGTCAGCCCCAGCATTTT.

This clonotype was found once. The chain links TRBV3-1 to TRBJ2-3; the D is unclear. The CDR3 runs to 12 residues. Trimming took 1 base from V and 4 from J, leaving 3 bases between them. Germline V CDR1 and CDR2: LGHDT, YNNKEL (reference sequence). CDR3 bases: TGTGCCAGCAGCCAAGGGGCAGATACGCAGTATTTT. It encodes CASSQGADTQYF.

This clonotype came up many times. The chain combines TRBV5-1 with TRBJ2-1, with a possible D match to TRBD2 (5 bases). The CDR3 is made up of 13 amino acids. Germline V gene data show CDR1 as SGHRS and CDR2 as YFSETQ. The ends were cut back, 4 bases at V and 7 bases at J, with 12 bases in the middle. CDR3 sequence reads: CASSRTGENEQFF. The CDR3 bases are TGCGCCAGCAGCCGTACCGGGGAGAATGAGCAGTTCTTC. The complete variable domain, with remaining parts taken from reference TRBV5-1 and TRBJ2-1, reads KAGVTQTPRYLIKTRGQQVTLSCSPISGHRSVSWYQQTPGQGLQFLFEYFSETQRNKGNFPGRFSGRQFSNSRSEMNVSTLELGDSALYLCASSRTGENEQFFGPGTRLTVL.

This chain uses TRBV2 with TRBJ2-1, with TRBD2 matching over 13 bases. The CDR3 is made up of 16 amino acids. CDR1 and CDR2 from the germline V gene are SNHLY and FYNNEI. V trimming: 5 bases; J trimming: 5 bases; junction bases outside the gene matches: 6. The CDR3 loop reads CASSSGTSGTNNEQFF. The CDR3 bases are TGTGCCAGCAGTTCCGGGACTAGCGGGACTAACAATGAGCAGTTCTTC.

This clonotype came up many times. The chain has TRBV19 and TRBJ2-1; possibly TRBD2 for D (5 bases). CDR1 is LNHDA, CDR2 SQIVND, per germline (reference sequence). The CDR3 has 16 amino acids. Trimming removed 9 bases from V and 0 bases from J, with 18 bases in between. This CDR3 reads CASENRYGGSYNEQFF. The DNA for the CDR3 is TGTGCCAGCGAAAATCGTTACGGAGGCTCCTACAATGAGCAGTTCTTC.

Many counts were recorded for this clonotype. The chain joins TRBV5-1 to TRBJ1-1, with D possibly being TRBD1 (5 bases). The CDR3 has 15 residues. CDR1 and CDR2 from the germline V gene are SGHRS and YFSETQ. V was pared by 4 bases and J by 1 base, with 14 bases between. This CDR3 reads CASSALQDSNTEAFF. The CDR3 DNA is TGCGCCAGCAGCGCCCTACAGGACTCGAACACTGAAGCTTTCTTT.

The chain couples TRBV5-1 to TRBJ1-2, with 8 bases aligning to TRBD1. The germline V gene encodes CDR1 SGHRS and CDR2 YFSETQ. This CDR3 contains 15 residues. With V trimmed by 4 bases and J by 8 bases, 13 bases remained unmatched. In nucleotides, the CDR3 is TGCGCCAGCAGCGACCAGTCAGGGGGCCCTAAAGGCTACACCTTC. It codes for CASSDQSGGPKGYTF.

At least ten counts were recorded for this clonotype. The gene calls are TRBV11-2 and TRBJ2-2, with 11 nucleotides matching TRBD1. The CDR3 has 16 amino acids. Trimming cost V 3 bases and J 7 bases; bases outside gene matches: 7. Germline V gives CDR1 SGHAT, CDR2 FQNNGV. The DNA of the CDR3 is TGTGCCAGCAGCTTCAGGACAGGGGGCATCGGCGGGGAGCTGTTTTTT. Protein: CASSFRTGGIGGELFF.

The V call is TRBV7-9, the J call TRBJ1-2; D unresolved. The CDR3 is 12 amino acids. V lost 5 bases to trimming and J lost 4 bases, with 8 bases between them. Germline CDR1 and CDR2: SEHNR and FQNEAQ (reference sequence). The CDR3 DNA is TGTGCCAGCAGCCTCCCCCCCTATGGCTACACCTTC. Amino acid sequence: CASSLPPYGYTF. Together with reference TRBV7-9 and TRBJ1-2, the CDR3 gives the full variable domain: DTGVSQNPRHKITKRGQNVTFRCDPISEHNRLYWYRQTLGQGPEFLTYFQNEAQLEKSRLLSDRFSAERPKGSFSTLEIQRTEQGDSAMYLCASSLPPYGYTFGSGTRLTVV.